This TCR beta chain originates from a study of cytomegalovirus exposure and HLA in healthy donors. Germline V CDR1 and CDR2: SGHNT, YENEEA. The CDR3 spans 14 residues. Trimming removed 5 bases at V and 4 bases at J, with 11 bases between. With respect to this clone: Its antigen remains unknown.

Findings and limits, study-wide: When a later analysis compared HLA-associated TCR beta chains with equally common others, the HLA-associated chains turned out to be more clonally expanded and to have lower generation probabilities.

13 Jbeta primers and 60 Vbeta primers were used for the PCR. Assay used: immunoSEQ multiplex PCR; TCRdb lists only in-frame clones, some missing. The table includes 85,000 to 120,000 clones, 63% detected once. What was sequenced was PBMCs. This TCR came from a human donor in good health. The chain joins TRBV11-3 to TRBJ2-2, with D possibly matching TRBD2 (6 bases). CDR3 nucleotide sequence: TGTGCCAGCAGCCGTGGGGGGATCACCGGGGAGCTGTTTTTT. Amino acids: CASSRGGITGELFF.